This passage covers 3 T cell receptor beta chains from one sample sequenced in a study of blood T cell repertoires in COVID-19. Clones were read by immunoSEQ multiplex PCR, and TCRdb kept only the in-frame ones, dropping some. The repertoire holds 260,000 or so clones, with roughly 86% as singletons. Sequences were obtained from peripheral blood. The source is a man aged 18 to 29 with active or convalescent COVID-19.

The V call is TRBV6-6, the J call TRBJ1-4; maybe TRBD1 (6 bases). Trimming removed 3 bases from V and 5 bases from J, with 16 bases in between. CDR1 is MNHNY and CDR2 is SVGAGI in the germline V gene (reference sequence). This CDR3 has 16 residues. The DNA of the CDR3 is TGTGCCAGCAGTTATTTCTCTGGGGGCAGGAATGAAAAACTGTTTTTT. This encodes CASSYFSGGRNEKLFF.

V gene TRBV11-2 combines with J gene TRBJ1-1, with a tentative D call TRBD1 (5 bases). CDR3 length: 15 amino acids. From germline, CDR1 is SGHAT and CDR2 FQNNGV. Trimming took off 5 bases at V and 1 base at J, with 14 bases between the two ends. CDR3 sequence reads: CASSPSGGRNTEAFF. The CDR3 DNA sequence: TGTGCCAGCAGCCCAAGCGGGGGGAGGAACACTGAAGCTTTCTTT.

J is TRBJ1-3 and V is TRBV5-5; D might be TRBD1 (6 bases). The CDR3 extends over 17 amino acids. Trimming pared 0 bases from V and 4 bases from J, leaving 17 bases between. Germline CDR1 is SGHKS and CDR2 is YYEKEE (reference sequence). Here the CDR3 DNA reads TGTGCCAGCAGCTTGGAGGCGGGGGCGGTCAGGGGAAACACCATATATTTT. Amino acids: CASSLEAGAVRGNTIYF.